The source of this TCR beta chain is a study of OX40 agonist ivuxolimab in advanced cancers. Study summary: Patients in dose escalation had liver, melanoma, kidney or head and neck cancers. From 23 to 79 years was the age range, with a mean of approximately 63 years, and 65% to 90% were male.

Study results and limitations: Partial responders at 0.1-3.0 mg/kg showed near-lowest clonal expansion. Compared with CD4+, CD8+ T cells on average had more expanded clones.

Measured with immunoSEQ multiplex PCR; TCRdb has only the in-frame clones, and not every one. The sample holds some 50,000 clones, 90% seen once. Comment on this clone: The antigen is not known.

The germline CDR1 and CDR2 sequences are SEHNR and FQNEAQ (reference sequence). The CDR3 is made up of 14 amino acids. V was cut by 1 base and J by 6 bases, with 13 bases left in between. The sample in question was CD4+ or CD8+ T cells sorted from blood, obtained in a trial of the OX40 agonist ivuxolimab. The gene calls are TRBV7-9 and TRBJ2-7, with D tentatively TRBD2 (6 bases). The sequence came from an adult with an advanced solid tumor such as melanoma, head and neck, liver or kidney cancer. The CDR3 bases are TGTGCCAGCAGCTTAGAATCCGGGACTTTCGAGCAGTACTTC. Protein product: CASSLESGTFEQYF.